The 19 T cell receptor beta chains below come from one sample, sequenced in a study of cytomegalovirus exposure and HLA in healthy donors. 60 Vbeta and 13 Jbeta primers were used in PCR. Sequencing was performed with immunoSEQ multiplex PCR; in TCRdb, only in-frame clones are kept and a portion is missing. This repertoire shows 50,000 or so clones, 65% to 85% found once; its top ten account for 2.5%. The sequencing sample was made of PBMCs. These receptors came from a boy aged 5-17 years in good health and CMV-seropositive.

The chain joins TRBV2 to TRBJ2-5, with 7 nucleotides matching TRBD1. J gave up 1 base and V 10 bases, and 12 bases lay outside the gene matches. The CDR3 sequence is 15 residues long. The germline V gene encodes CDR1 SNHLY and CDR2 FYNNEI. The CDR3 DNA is TGTGCCACCGCGACAGGGATTCAAGTCCAAGAGACCCAGTACTTC. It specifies CATATGIQVQETQYF. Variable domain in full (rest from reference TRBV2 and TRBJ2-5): EPEVTQTPSHQVTQMGQEVILRCVPISNHLYFYWYRQILGQKVEFLVSFYNNEISEKSEIFDDQFSVERPDGSNFTLKIRSTKLEDSAMYFCATATGIQVQETQYFGPGTRLLVL.

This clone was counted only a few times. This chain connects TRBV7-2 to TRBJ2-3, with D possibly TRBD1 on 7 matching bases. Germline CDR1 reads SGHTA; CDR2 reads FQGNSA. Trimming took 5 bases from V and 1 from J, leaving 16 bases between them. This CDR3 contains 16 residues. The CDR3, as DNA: TGTGCCAGCAGCCTCAGGGGGGTAGGCGGCACAGATACGCAGTATTTT. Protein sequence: CASSLRGVGGTDTQYF.

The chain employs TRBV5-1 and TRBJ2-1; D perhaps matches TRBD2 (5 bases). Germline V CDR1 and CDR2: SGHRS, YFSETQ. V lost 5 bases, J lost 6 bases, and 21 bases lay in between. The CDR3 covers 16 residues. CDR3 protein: CASRPGWGSVSNEQFF. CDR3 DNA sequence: TGCGCCAGCAGACCGGGATGGGGTAGCGTTAGCAATGAGCAGTTCTTC.

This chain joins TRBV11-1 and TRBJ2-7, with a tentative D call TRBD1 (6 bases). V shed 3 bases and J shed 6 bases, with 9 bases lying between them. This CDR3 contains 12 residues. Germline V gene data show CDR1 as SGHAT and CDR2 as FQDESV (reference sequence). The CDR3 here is CASSLVGGEQYF. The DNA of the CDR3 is TGTGCCAGCAGCTTGGTAGGGGGCGAGCAGTACTTC. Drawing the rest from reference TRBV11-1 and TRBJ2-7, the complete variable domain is EAEVAQSPRYKITEKSQAVAFWCDPISGHATLYWYRQILGQGPELLVQFQDESVVDDSQLPKDRFSAERLKGVDSTLKIQPAELGDSAMYLCASSLVGGEQYFGPGTRLTVT.

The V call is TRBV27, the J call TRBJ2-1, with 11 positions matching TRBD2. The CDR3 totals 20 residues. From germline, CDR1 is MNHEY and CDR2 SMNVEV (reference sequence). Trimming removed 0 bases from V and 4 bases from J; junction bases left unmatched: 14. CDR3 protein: CASSLSSTSGIGAEYNEQFF. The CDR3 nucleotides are TGTGCCAGCAGTTTATCATCGACTAGCGGGATCGGTGCCGAATACAATGAGCAGTTCTTC.

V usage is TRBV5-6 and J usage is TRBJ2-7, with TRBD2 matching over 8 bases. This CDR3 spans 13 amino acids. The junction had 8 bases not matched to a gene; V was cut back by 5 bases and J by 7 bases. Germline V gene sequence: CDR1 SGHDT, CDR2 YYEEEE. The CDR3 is CASRSGGLLEQYF. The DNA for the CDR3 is TGTGCCAGCAGAAGCGGGGGTCTTCTGGAGCAGTACTTC.

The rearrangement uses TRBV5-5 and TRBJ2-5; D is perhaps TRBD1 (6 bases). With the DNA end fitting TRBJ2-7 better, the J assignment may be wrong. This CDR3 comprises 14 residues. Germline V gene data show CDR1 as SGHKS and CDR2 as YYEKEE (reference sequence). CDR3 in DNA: TGTGCCAGCAGCTCCCGGGACAAATCCTACGAGCAGTACTTC. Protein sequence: CASSSRDKSYEQYF.

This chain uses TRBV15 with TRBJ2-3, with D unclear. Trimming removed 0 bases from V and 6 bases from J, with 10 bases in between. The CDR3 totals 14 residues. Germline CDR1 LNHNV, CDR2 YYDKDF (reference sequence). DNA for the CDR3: TGTGCCACCAGCAGAGAATGGCAGGCCGATACGCAGTATTTT. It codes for CATSREWQADTQYF.

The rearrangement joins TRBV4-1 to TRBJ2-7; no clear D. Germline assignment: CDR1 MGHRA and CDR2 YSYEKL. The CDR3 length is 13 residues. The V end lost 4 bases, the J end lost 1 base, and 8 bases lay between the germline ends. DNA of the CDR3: TGCGCCAGCAGCCCCACTCCGTCCTACGAGCAGTACTTC. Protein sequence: CASSPTPSYEQYF.

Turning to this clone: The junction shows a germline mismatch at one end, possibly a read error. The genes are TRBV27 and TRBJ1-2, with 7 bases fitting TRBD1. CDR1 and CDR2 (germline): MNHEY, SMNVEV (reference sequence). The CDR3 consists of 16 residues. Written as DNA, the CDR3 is TGTGCCAGCAGTTTAGGGTGGACAGGCCGACCCTATGGCTACATCTTC. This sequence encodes CASSLGWTGRPYGYIF.

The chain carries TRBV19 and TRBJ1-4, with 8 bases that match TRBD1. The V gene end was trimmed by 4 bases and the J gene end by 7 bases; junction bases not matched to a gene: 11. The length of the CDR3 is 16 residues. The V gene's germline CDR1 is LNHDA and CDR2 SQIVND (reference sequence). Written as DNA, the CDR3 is TGTGCCAGTAGTACGACCCCCGGGACAGGATCTGAAAAACTGTTTTTT. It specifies CASSTTPGTGSEKLFF.

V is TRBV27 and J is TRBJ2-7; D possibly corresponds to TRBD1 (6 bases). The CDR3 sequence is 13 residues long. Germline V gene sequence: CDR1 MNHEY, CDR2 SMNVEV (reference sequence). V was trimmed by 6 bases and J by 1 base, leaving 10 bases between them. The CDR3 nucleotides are TGTGCCAGCAGGGCAGGGGCTTCCTACGAGCAGTACTTC. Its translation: CASRAGASYEQYF.

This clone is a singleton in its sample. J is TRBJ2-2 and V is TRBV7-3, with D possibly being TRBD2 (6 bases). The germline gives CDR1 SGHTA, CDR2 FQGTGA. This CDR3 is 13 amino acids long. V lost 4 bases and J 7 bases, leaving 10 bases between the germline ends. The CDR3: CASSYSSDGELFF. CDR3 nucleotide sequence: TGTGCCAGCAGCTATTCTAGCGACGGGGAGCTGTTTTTT. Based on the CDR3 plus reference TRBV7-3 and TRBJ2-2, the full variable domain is GAGVSQTPSNKVTEKGKYVELRCDPISGHTALYWYRQSLGQGPEFLIYFQGTGAADDSGLPNDRFFAVRPEGSVSTLKIQRTERGDSAVYLCASSYSSDGELFFGEGSRLTVL.

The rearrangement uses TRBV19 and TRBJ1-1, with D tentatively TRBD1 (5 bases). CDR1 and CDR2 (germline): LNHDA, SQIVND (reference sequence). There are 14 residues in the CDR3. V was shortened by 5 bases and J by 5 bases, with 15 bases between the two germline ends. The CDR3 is CASSVRSGGTEAFF. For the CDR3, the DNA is TGTGCCAGTAGTGTAAGGTCTGGGGGGACTGAAGCTTTCTTT. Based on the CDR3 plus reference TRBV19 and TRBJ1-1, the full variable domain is DGGITQSPKYLFRKEGQNVTLSCEQNLNHDAMYWYRQDPGQGLRLIYYSQIVNDFQKGDIAEGYSVSREKKESFPLTVTSAQKNPTAFYLCASSVRSGGTEAFFGQGTRLTVV.

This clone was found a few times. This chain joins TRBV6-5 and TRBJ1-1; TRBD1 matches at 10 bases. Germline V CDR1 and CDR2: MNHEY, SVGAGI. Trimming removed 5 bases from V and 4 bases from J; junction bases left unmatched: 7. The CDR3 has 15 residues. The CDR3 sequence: CASSNSGTGATEAFF. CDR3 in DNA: TGTGCCAGCAGTAATTCCGGGACAGGGGCCACTGAAGCTTTCTTT.

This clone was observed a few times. CDR3 DNA sequence: TGTGCCAGTAGTATGGTGGACAGTACTAACTATGGCTACACCTTC. Residues: CASSMVDSTNYGYTF. The chain employs TRBV19 and TRBJ1-2; weak D call: TRBD1 (6 bases). Germline CDR1 reads LNHDA; CDR2 reads SQIVND (reference sequence). Trimming took off 3 bases at V and 0 bases at J, with 11 bases between the two ends. This CDR3 has 15 amino acids.

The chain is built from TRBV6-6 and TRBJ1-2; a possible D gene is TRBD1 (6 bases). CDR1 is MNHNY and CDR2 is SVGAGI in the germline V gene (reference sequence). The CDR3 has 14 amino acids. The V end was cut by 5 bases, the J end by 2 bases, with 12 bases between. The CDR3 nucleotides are TGTGCCAGCAGTCAACAGGGTACCAACTATGGCTACACCTTC. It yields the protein CASSQQGTNYGYTF.

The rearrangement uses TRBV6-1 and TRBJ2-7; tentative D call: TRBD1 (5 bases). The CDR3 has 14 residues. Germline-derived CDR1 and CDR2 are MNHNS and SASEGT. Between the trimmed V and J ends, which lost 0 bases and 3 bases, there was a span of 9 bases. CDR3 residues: CASSEAGAFYEQYF. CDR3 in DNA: TGTGCCAGCAGTGAAGCAGGGGCCTTCTACGAGCAGTACTTC.

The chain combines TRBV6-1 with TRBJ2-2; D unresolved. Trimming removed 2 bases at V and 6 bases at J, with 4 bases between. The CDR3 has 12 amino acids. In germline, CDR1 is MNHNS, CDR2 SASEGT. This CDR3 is CASSELSGELFF. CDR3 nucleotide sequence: TGTGCCAGCAGTGAATTATCCGGGGAGCTGTTTTTT.